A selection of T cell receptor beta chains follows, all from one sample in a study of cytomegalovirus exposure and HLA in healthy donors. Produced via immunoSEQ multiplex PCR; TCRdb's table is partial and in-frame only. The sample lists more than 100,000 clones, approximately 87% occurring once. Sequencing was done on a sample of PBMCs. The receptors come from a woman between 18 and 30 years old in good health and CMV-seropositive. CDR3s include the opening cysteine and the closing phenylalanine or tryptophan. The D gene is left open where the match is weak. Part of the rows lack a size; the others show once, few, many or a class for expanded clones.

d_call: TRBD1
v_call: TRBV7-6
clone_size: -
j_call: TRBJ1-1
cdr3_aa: CASSEGTGIKNTEAFF
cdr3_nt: TGTGCCAGCAGCGAAGGGACAGGTATCAAGAACACTGAAGCTTTCTTT

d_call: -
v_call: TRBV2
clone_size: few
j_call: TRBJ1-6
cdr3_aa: CASREQGSISPLHF
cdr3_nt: TGTGCCAGCAGAGAACAGGGATCCATATCACCCCTCCACTTT

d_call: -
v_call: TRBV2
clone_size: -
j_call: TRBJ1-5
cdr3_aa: CASSDVAGYSNQPQHF
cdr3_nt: TGTGCCAGCAGTGATGTCGCGGGTTATAGCAATCAGCCCCAGCATTTT

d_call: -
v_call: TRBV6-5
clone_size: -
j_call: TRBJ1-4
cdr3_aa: CASKQGLVNEKLFF
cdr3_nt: TGTGCCAGCAAGCAGGGGCTGGTTAATGAAAAACTGTTTTTT

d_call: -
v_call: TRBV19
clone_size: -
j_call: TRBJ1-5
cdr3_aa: CASSISRQPQHF
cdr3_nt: TGTGCCAGTAGTATCTCGAGGCAGCCCCAGCATTTT

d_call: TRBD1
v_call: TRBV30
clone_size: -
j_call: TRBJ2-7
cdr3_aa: CAWRFRDRAYEQYF
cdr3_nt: TGTGCCTGGAGGTTCCGGGACAGGGCCTACGAGCAGTACTTC

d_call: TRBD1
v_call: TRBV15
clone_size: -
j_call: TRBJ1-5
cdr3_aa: CATSRDSPGGPYSNQPQHF
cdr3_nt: TGTGCCACCAGCAGAGATTCCCCAGGGGGCCCGTATAGCAATCAGCCCCAGCATTTT

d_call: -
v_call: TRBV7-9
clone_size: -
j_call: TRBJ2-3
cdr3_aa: CASSLRGATDTQYF
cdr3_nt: TGTGCCAGCAGCTTGCGGGGAGCCACAGATACGCAGTATTTT

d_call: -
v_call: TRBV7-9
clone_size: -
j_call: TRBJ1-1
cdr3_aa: CASSFSGNTEAFF
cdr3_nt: TGTGCCAGCAGCTTCTCAGGGAACACTGAAGCTTTCTTT

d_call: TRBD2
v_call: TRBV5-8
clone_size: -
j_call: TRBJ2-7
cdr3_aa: CASSPDRLAAWSSEQYF
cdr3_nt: TGTGCCAGCAGCCCCGACCGACTAGCGGCCTGGTCCTCCGAGCAGTACTTC

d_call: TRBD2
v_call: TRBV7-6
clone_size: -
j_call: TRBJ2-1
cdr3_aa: CASSLFRGAGEDNEQFF
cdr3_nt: TGTGCCAGCAGCTTGTTTCGGGGTGCGGGAGAGGACAATGAGCAGTTCTTC

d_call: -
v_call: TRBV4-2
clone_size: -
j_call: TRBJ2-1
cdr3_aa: CASSQDGQRVDEQFF
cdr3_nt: TGTGCCAGCAGCCAAGATGGACAGCGAGTGGATGAGCAGTTCTTC

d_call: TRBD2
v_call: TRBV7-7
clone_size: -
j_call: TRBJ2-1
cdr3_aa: CASSLGSGDNEQFF
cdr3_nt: TGTGCTAGCAGCTTAGGTAGCGGGGACAATGAGCAGTTCTTC